The T cell receptor beta chain described here comes from a study of OX40 agonist ivuxolimab in advanced cancers. Looked up from germline, CDR1 is SGHDT and CDR2 is YYEEEE. Germline trimming cut 5 bases from V and 0 bases from J; bases unmatched to any gene: 8. The CDR3 has 16 amino acids. TCRdb's copy holds only in-frame clones and misses some; the assay was immunoSEQ multiplex PCR. Of some 85,000 clones in the sample, 91% are singletons; the top ten hold approximately 2.5%. Exclusion of a patient followed from autoimmune disease history or systemic immunosuppression. Findings and caveats of the study: The antigens recognized by the expanded peripheral T cells, that is their antigen specificity, were not determined. Also present in some nonresponders was a low level of normalized T-cell clonal expansion. Within 6 weeks, CD4+ and CD8+ blood T cells expanded clonally at 0.1 to 3.0 mg/kg.

Comments on this clone: The antigen is unknown.

V usage is TRBV5-6 and J usage is TRBJ2-7, with 10 positions matching TRBD2. This receptor was taken from an adult with an advanced solid tumor such as melanoma, head and neck, liver or kidney cancer. Sequences were derived from CD4+ or CD8+ T cells sorted from blood, sampled in a trial of the OX40 agonist ivuxolimab. The chain's CDR3 is CASSFLGLADSYEQYF. The DNA for the CDR3 is TGTGCCAGCAGTTTTCTTGGACTAGCGGACTCCTACGAGCAGTACTTC. The full variable domain, completed using reference TRBV5-6 and TRBJ2-7, is DAGVTQSPTHLIKTRGQQVTLRCSPKSGHDTVSWYQQALGQGPQFIFQYYEEEERQRGNFPDRFSGHQFPNYSSELNVNALLLGDSALYLCASSFLGLADSYEQYFGPGTRLTVT.